This section outlines one T cell receptor (beta chain) sequence together with its context. The data belong to a study of blood T cell repertoires in COVID-19. Clones were sequenced by immunoSEQ multiplex PCR, and TCRdb holds only the in-frame ones, with some missing. The data contain 250,000 or so clones, around 86% of them singletons. The germline CDR1 and CDR2 sequences are SNHLY and FYNNEI. The CDR3 consists of 14 residues. V was shortened by 6 bases and J by 7 bases, with 13 bases between the two germline ends. The chain uses TRBV2 and TRBJ1-6, with D perhaps TRBD1 (6 bases). Material: peripheral blood. This TCR was sampled from a woman aged 65 to 85 with active or convalescent COVID-19. This CDR3 reads CASSPLQGNSPLHF. CDR3 nucleotides: TGTGCCAGCAGCCCCTTACAGGGAAATTCACCCCTCCACTTT.